Below, 30 T cell receptor beta chains from the same sample are listed, as sequenced in a study of T cell responses to AZD1222 COVID-19 vaccine. Sequenced by immunoSEQ multiplex PCR; TCRdb stores in-frame clones only, minus some. The sample has 140,000 to 150,000 clones; around nine tenths are singletons. The sequencing here drew on peripheral blood, taken on day 0 of AZD1222 vaccination. The receptors were sampled from an adult in good health.

The V and J genes are TRBV19 and TRBJ1-5, with 7 nucleotides matching TRBD1. The CDR3 loop spans 17 amino acids. Germline CDR1 LNHDA, CDR2 SQIVND (reference sequence). V lost 5 bases to trimming and J lost 2 bases; unmatched junction nucleotides: 12. CDR3 region: CASSFAGGGDGNQPQHF. The CDR3 bases are TGTGCCAGTAGTTTCGCAGGGGGAGGGGATGGCAATCAGCCCCAGCATTTT.

The chain couples TRBV5-1 to TRBJ2-3; D is ambiguous. Trimming took off 2 bases at V and 0 bases at J, with 13 bases between the two ends. Germline CDR1 and CDR2: SGHRS and YFSETQ. This CDR3 has 16 amino acids. The CDR3 here is CASSLSGYGSTDTQYF. DNA of the CDR3: TGCGCCAGCAGCTTATCAGGCTATGGAAGCACAGATACGCAGTATTTT. The complete variable domain, with remaining parts taken from reference TRBV5-1 and TRBJ2-3, reads KAGVTQTPRYLIKTRGQQVTLSCSPISGHRSVSWYQQTPGQGLQFLFEYFSETQRNKGNFPGRFSGRQFSNSRSEMNVSTLELGDSALYLCASSLSGYGSTDTQYFGPGTRLTVL.

V and J are TRBV12-3 or TRBV12-4 and TRBJ2-7; a possible D gene is TRBD1 (6 bases). The length of the CDR3 is 12 residues. Trimming cost V 6 bases and J 4 bases, with 10 bases left between them. The CDR3 DNA reads TGTGCCAGCAGGACACAGGGATACGAGCAGTACTTC. This translates into CASRTQGYEQYF.

The chain couples TRBV5-4 to TRBJ1-6, with D possibly matching TRBD1 (5 bases). Trimming stripped 0 bases from V and 9 bases from J, with 10 bases between. There are 14 residues in the CDR3. Looked up from germline, CDR1 is SGHNT and CDR2 is YYREEE (reference sequence). CDR3 region: CASSLGGRTSPLHF. The CDR3 coding sequence is TGTGCCAGCAGCTTGGGGGGACGGACTTCACCCCTCCACTTT.

This rearrangement joins TRBV10-3 to TRBJ1-3; 7 nucleotides align to TRBD1. The CDR3 contains 15 residues. Unmatched junction bases numbered 10, after V lost 3 bases and J lost 8 bases. Germline CDR1 and CDR2: ENHRY and SYGVKD. In nucleotides, the CDR3 is TGTGCCATCAGTGACACCAAGGGGGCGGGCGACACCATATATTTT. Residues: CAISDTKGAGDTIYF.

The chain joins TRBV28 to TRBJ1-6; TRBD1 matches 9 bases. The junction had 5 bases not matched to a gene; V was cut back by 3 bases and J by 5 bases. This CDR3 is 16 amino acids long. Germline V gene data show CDR1 as MDHEN and CDR2 as SYDVKM. The CDR3 DNA is TGTGCCAGCAGTTTGGACAGGGGAAGAGATAATTCACCCCTCCACTTT. It specifies CASSLDRGRDNSPLHF.

The chain recombines TRBV18 with TRBJ2-3; D unclear. The CDR3 sequence is 16 residues long. V gave up 6 bases and J gave up 0 bases, with 16 bases separating them. Germline V CDR1 and CDR2: KGHSH, LQKENI. The CDR3 DNA sequence: TGTGCCAGCTCCCTCGCGCAGACGGCTAGCACAGATACGCAGTATTTT. Protein sequence: CASSLAQTASTDTQYF.

This chain connects TRBV5-1 to TRBJ2-7; perhaps D is TRBD1 or TRBD2 (5 bases each). The CDR3 contains 14 residues. CDR1 is SGHRS, CDR2 YFSETQ, per germline. V was clipped by 1 base and J by 0 bases, with 8 bases between them. The CDR3 sequence: CASSLTGTSYEQYF. The DNA for the CDR3 is TGCGCCAGCAGCTTGACGGGGACCTCCTACGAGCAGTACTTC.

This clone is a singleton in its sample. This chain links TRBV5-5 with TRBJ1-3; the D is unclear. With 1 base removed from V and 6 bases from J, the gap between germline ends came to 11 bases. Germline CDR1 is SGHKS and CDR2 is YYEKEE (reference sequence). The CDR3 totals 14 residues. CDR3 protein: CASSLFGTQNTIYF. The CDR3 region has the DNA TGTGCCAGCAGCTTGTTCGGAACTCAAAACACCATATATTTT. The whole variable domain, remainder taken from reference TRBV5-5 and TRBJ1-3, is DAGVTQSPTHLIKTRGQQVTLRCSPISGHKSVSWYQQVLGQGPQFIFQYYEKEERGRGNFPDRFSARQFPNYSSELNVNALLLGDSALYLCASSLFGTQNTIYFGEGSWLTVV.

The gene calls are TRBV11-3 and TRBJ2-1; no clear D. Germline V gene lookup returns CDR1 SGHNT and CDR2 YENEEA. CDR3 length: 12 residues. The ends were cut back, 0 bases at V and 7 bases at J, with 4 bases in the middle. CDR3 protein: CASSLDRNEQFF. The DNA for the CDR3 is TGTGCCAGCAGCTTAGACCGGAATGAGCAGTTCTTC.

The chain combines TRBV4-3 with TRBJ2-3; D uncertain. Germline CDR1 LGHNA, CDR2 YSLEER. CDR3 size: 15 residues. V was pared by 4 bases and J by 0 bases, with 11 bases between. CDR3 nucleotides: TGCGCCAGCAGCCTCGGAGTTCTGAGCACAGATACGCAGTATTTT. Translating gives CASSLGVLSTDTQYF.

This rearrangement joins TRBV6-2 or TRBV6-3 to TRBJ1-1; D is uncertain. Germline CDR1 MNHEY, CDR2 SVGEGT. Trimming took off 2 bases at V and 5 bases at J, with 6 bases between the two ends. The CDR3 is 12 amino acids. The CDR3 region has the DNA TGTGCCAGCAGTTACGGGGATACTGAAGCTTTCTTT. As protein: CASSYGDTEAFF.

This chain uses TRBV19 with TRBJ1-4; weak D call: TRBD1 (6 bases). V lost 6 bases and J 5 bases, leaving 13 bases between the germline ends. CDR3 length: 14 amino acids. The germline gives CDR1 LNHDA, CDR2 SQIVND (reference sequence). The CDR3 sequence: CASRKTGRNEKLFF. CDR3 sequence (DNA): TGTGCCAGTAGGAAGACAGGACGGAATGAAAAACTGTTTTTT.

This rearrangement joins TRBV25-1 to TRBJ2-5; possibly TRBD2 for D (5 bases). V was pared by 3 bases and J by 6 bases, with 17 bases between. This CDR3 has 15 residues. CDR1 and CDR2 from the germline V gene are MGHDK and SYGVNS. The CDR3 region has the DNA TGTGCCAGCAGTGACCCGGGATCACTGGGGAAGACCCAGTACTTC. This encodes CASSDPGSLGKTQYF.

In DNA, the CDR3 is TGTGCCAGCACGACAGGGCGGGAGCAGTACTTC. Encoded protein: CASTTGREQYF. The J gene is TRBJ2-7, the V gene TRBV25-1; 7 bases align to TRBD1. Looked up from germline, CDR1 is MGHDK and CDR2 is SYGVNS. V shed 7 bases, J shed 7 bases, and the junction held 4 bases outside the gene matches. This CDR3 has 11 amino acids.

The V call is TRBV7-6, the J call TRBJ1-1; D call uncertain. This CDR3 has 16 residues. V lost 0 bases and J lost 5, with 16 bases in between. CDR1 is SGHVS, CDR2 FNYEAQ, per germline. CDR3 sequence reads: CASSLALSGVDTEAFF. The CDR3 nucleotides are TGTGCCAGCAGCTTAGCTCTTTCCGGGGTAGATACTGAAGCTTTCTTT. The whole variable domain, filled in from reference TRBV7-6 and TRBJ1-1, reads GAGVSQSPRYKVTKRGQDVALRCDPISGHVSLYWYRQALGQGPEFLTYFNYEAQQDKSGLPNDRFSAERPEGSISTLTIQRTEQRDSAMYRCASSLALSGVDTEAFFGQGTRLTVV.

The V gene is TRBV5-1, the J gene TRBJ2-7; tentative D call: TRBD2 (7 bases). Germline loops: CDR1 SGHRS, CDR2 YFSETQ. The CDR3 is 18 residues long. The ends were cut back, 0 bases at V and 2 bases at J, with 21 bases in the middle. CDR3 sequence (DNA): TGCGCCAGCAGCTTGGGCGACGCCCCTGGGGGGGCACCCTACGAGCAGTACTTC. It translates to CASSLGDAPGGAPYEQYF.

V gene TRBV27 combines with J gene TRBJ1-6; D is uncertain. This CDR3 contains 13 residues. The germline V and J ends were trimmed by 6 bases and 8 bases, with 11 bases remaining between them. Germline V gives CDR1 MNHEY, CDR2 SMNVEV (reference sequence). As DNA, the CDR3 is TGTGCCAGCAGCCTTACTGGGGATTCACCCCTCCACTTT. Translating gives CASSLTGDSPLHF.

This chain uses TRBV5-4 with TRBJ2-6; D ambiguous. The CDR3 loop spans 13 amino acids. V lost 5 bases and J lost 1, with 4 bases in between. In germline, CDR1 is SGHNT, CDR2 YYREEE (reference sequence). CDR3: CASRISGANVLTF. For the CDR3, the DNA is TGTGCCAGCAGGATTTCTGGGGCCAACGTCCTGACTTTC. Filled out from reference TRBV5-4 and TRBJ2-6, the complete variable domain reads ETGVTQSPTHLIKTRGQQVTLRCSSQSGHNTVSWYQQALGQGPQFIFQYYREEENGRGNFPPRFSGLQFPNYSSELNVNALELDDSALYLCASRISGANVLTFGAGSRLTVL.

Details on this clone: Its ends do not fully match the called genes, so a read error is possible. The chain employs TRBV7-2 and TRBJ2-2, with a tentative D call TRBD2 (6 bases). The CDR3 length is 16 residues. Germline CDR1 is SGHTA and CDR2 is FQGNSA. The CDR3 nucleotides read TGTGCCAGCAGCAGTGGGGGGTGGGTAAACAACGGGGAGCTGTTTTTT. Translation: CASSSGGWVNNGELFF.

This rearrangement joins TRBV6-5 to TRBJ2-7; D might be TRBD1 (5 bases). Germline V lookup: CDR1 MNHEY, CDR2 SVGAGI. V was shortened by 4 bases and J by 2 bases, with 15 bases between the two germline ends. The CDR3 spans 15 residues. This chain's CDR3 is CASSWLGHSAYEQYF. CDR3 nucleotides: TGTGCCAGCAGTTGGCTAGGACACTCCGCCTACGAGCAGTACTTC.

This chain links TRBV5-1 with TRBJ1-2, with D tentatively TRBD1 (5 bases). There are 13 residues in the CDR3. The V gene's germline CDR1 is SGHRS and CDR2 YFSETQ. V gave up 0 bases and J gave up 7 bases, with 10 bases separating them. The CDR3 region has the DNA TGCGCCAGCAGCTTGGCCGGGGACTCTGGCTACACCTTC. This codes for CASSLAGDSGYTF.

This chain connects TRBV18 to TRBJ2-5; D remains unclear. Germline V CDR1 and CDR2: KGHSH, LQKENI. The germline V and J ends were trimmed by 5 bases and 4 bases, with 20 bases remaining between them. The CDR3 length is 16 residues. Written as DNA, the CDR3 is TGTGCCAGCTCATATACGAGACTCCGGGTACGAGAGACCCAGTACTTC. It yields the protein CASSYTRLRVRETQYF. The variable domain in full, completed from reference TRBV18 and TRBJ2-5, reads NAGVMQNPRHLVRRRGQEARLRCSPMKGHSHVYWYRQLPEEGLKFMVYLQKENIIDESGMPKERFSAEFPKEGPSILRIQQVVRGDSAAYFCASSYTRLRVRETQYFGPGTRLLVL.

The chain couples TRBV2 to TRBJ2-3, with 9 bases aligning to TRBD2. CDR1 and CDR2 (germline): SNHLY, FYNNEI. The CDR3 has 16 amino acids. J gave up 5 bases and V 1 base, and 7 bases lay outside the gene matches. The CDR3 DNA reads TGTGCCAGCAGTGAAGGAGTAGCGGGGGAGGTAGATACGCAGTATTTT. Translating gives CASSEGVAGEVDTQYF.

The chain joins TRBV6-1 to TRBJ1-1, with a weak D call TRBD1 (5 bases). Trimming shortened V by 0 bases and J by 4 bases, and 12 bases separated the two germline ends. This CDR3 has 15 amino acids. Looked up from germline, CDR1 is MNHNS and CDR2 is SASEGT. The CDR3: CASSEAEGRGTEAFF. DNA for the CDR3: TGTGCCAGCAGTGAAGCAGAGGGGCGCGGCACTGAAGCTTTCTTT.

This chain connects TRBV7-9 to TRBJ1-5; D unresolved. V was clipped by 5 bases and J by 2 bases, with 7 bases between them. The germline CDR1 and CDR2 sequences are SEHNR and FQNEAQ (reference sequence). The CDR3 consists of 13 residues. The CDR3 bases are TGTGCCAGCAGCGGGATAGGCAATCAGCCCCAGCATTTT. This gives the protein CASSGIGNQPQHF.

Here the CDR3 DNA reads TGTGCCAGCAGCGTAGTGGGGGCAACCGGGGAGCTGTTTTTT. This codes for CASSVVGATGELFF. This chain connects TRBV9 to TRBJ2-2, with D possibly being TRBD1 (6 bases). Per the germline V gene, CDR1 is SGDLS and CDR2 is YYNGEE. Trimming pared 0 bases from V and 5 bases from J, leaving 8 bases between. The CDR3 loop spans 14 amino acids.

The chain combines TRBV24-1 with TRBJ1-1; D is ambiguous. Germline CDR1 reads KGHDR; CDR2 reads SFDVKD. There are 12 residues in the CDR3. V was shortened by 2 bases and J by 10 bases, with 10 bases between the two germline ends. In nucleotides, the CDR3 is TGTGCCACCAGTGATTCCCTCAGACGAGCTTTCTTT. Residues: CATSDSLRRAFF.

The rearrangement links TRBV9 to TRBJ1-6; D gene unclear. The germline V gene has CDR1 SGDLS and CDR2 YYNGEE. This CDR3 contains 15 residues. V was trimmed by 3 bases and J by 7 bases, leaving 14 bases between them. CDR3 amino acids: CASSAGRVVNSPLHF. The DNA for the CDR3 is TGTGCCAGCAGCGCCGGAAGGGTAGTAAATTCACCCCTCCACTTT.

This rearrangement joins TRBV28 to TRBJ1-1; 7 bases agree with TRBD1. Germline values: CDR1 MDHEN, CDR2 SYDVKM. The length of the CDR3 is 14 residues. The junction had 3 bases not matched to a gene; V was cut back by 5 bases and J by 0 bases. The CDR3 sequence: CASSTTGLNTEAFF. In DNA, the CDR3 is TGTGCCAGCAGTACGACAGGGTTGAACACTGAAGCTTTCTTT.